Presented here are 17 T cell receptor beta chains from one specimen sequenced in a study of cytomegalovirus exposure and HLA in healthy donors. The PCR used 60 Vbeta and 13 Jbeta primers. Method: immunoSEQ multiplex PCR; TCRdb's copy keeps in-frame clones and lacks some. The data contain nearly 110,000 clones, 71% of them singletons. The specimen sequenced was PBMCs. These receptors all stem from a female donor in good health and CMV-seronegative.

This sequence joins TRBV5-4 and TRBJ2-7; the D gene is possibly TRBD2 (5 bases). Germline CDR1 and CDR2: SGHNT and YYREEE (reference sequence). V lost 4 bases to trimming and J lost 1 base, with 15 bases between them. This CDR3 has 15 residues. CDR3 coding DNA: TGTGCCAGCAGCCCCAGAAACGGGATATCCTACGAGCAGTACTTC. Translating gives CASSPRNGISYEQYF. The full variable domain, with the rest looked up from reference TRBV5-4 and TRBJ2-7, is ETGVTQSPTHLIKTRGQQVTLRCSSQSGHNTVSWYQQALGQGPQFIFQYYREEENGRGNFPPRFSGLQFPNYSSELNVNALELDDSALYLCASSPRNGISYEQYFGPGTRLTVT.

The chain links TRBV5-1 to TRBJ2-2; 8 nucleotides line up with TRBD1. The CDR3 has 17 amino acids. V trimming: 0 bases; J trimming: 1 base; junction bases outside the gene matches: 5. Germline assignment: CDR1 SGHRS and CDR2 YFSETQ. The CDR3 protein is CASSLGQGARNTGELFF. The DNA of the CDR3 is TGCGCCAGCAGCTTGGGGCAGGGGGCGAGGAACACCGGGGAGCTGTTTTTT. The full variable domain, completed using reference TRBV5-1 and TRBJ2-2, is KAGVTQTPRYLIKTRGQQVTLSCSPISGHRSVSWYQQTPGQGLQFLFEYFSETQRNKGNFPGRFSGRQFSNSRSEMNVSTLELGDSALYLCASSLGQGARNTGELFFGEGSRLTVL.

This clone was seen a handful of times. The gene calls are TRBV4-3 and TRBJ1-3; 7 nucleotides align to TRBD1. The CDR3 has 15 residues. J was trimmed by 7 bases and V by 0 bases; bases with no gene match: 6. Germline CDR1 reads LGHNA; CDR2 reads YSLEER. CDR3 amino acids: CASSQDSGRGNTIYF. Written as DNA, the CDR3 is TGCGCCAGCAGCCAAGATTCAGGCAGGGGGAACACCATATATTTT.

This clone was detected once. The CDR3 protein is CASSTTGGIYNEQFF. In DNA form, the CDR3 reads TGTGCCAGTAGTACAACAGGGGGTATTTACAATGAGCAGTTCTTC. The chain recombines TRBV19 with TRBJ2-1; TRBD1 matches at 8 bases. The CDR3 runs 15 residues. Germline V CDR1 and CDR2: LNHDA, SQIVND (reference sequence). Trimming took 4 bases from V and 4 from J; bases not matched to a gene: 6.

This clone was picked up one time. The CDR3 DNA is TGTGCCAGCAGTGAAATACAGGGGCTAGGCTACACCTTC. It yields the protein CASSEIQGLGYTF. The rearrangement links TRBV2 to TRBJ1-2; 7 bases line up with TRBD1. CDR1 is SNHLY and CDR2 is FYNNEI in the germline V gene. Trimming took 2 bases from V and 8 from J; bases not matched to a gene: 5. This CDR3 has 13 amino acids.

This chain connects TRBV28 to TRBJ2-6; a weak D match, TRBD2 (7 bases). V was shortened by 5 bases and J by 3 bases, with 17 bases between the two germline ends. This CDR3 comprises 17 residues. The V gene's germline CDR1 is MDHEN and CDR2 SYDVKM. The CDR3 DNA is TGTGCCAGCAGTGTCGGGACATGGGGGGGTGGGGCCAACGTCCTGACTTTC. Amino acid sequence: CASSVGTWGGGANVLTF.

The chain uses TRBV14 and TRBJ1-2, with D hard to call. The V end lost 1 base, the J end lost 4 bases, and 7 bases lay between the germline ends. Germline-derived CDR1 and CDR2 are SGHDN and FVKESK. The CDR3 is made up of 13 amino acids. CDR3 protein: CASSQGHFYGYTF. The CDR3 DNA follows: TGTGCCAGCAGCCAAGGACACTTCTATGGCTACACCTTC. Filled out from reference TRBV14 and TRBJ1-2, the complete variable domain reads EAGVTQFPSHSVIEKGQTVTLRCDPISGHDNLYWYRRVMGKEIKFLLHFVKESKQDESGMPNNRFLAERTGGTYSTLKVQPAELEDSGVYFCASSQGHFYGYTFGSGTRLTVV.

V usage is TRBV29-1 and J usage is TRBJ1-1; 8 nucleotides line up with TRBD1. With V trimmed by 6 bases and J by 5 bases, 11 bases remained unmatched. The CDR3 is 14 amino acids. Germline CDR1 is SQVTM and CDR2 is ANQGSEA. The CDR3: CSVENGQGGTEAFF. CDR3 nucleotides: TGCAGCGTAGAAAATGGACAGGGAGGGACTGAAGCTTTCTTT.

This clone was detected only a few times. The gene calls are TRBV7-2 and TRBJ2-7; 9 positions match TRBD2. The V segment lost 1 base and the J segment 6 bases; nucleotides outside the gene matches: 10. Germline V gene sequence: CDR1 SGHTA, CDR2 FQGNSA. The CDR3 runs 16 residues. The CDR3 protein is CASSLGGSGRFIEQYF. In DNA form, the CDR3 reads TGTGCCAGCAGCTTAGGAGGTAGCGGGAGATTCATCGAGCAGTACTTC.

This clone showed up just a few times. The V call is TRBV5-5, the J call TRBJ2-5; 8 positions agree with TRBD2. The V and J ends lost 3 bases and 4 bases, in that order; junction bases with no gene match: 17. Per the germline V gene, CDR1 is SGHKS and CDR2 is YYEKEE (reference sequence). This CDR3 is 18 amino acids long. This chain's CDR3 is CASSSPSTSGSGSETQYF. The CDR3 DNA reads TGTGCCAGCAGCTCCCCATCGACGAGCGGGAGTGGTTCAGAGACCCAGTACTTC.

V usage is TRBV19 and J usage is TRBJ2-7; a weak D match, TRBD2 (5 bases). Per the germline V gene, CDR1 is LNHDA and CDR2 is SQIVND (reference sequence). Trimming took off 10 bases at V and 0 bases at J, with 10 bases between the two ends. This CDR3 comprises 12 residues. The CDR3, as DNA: TGTGCCACCAGTACTAGCTCCTACGAGCAGTACTTC. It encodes CATSTSSYEQYF.

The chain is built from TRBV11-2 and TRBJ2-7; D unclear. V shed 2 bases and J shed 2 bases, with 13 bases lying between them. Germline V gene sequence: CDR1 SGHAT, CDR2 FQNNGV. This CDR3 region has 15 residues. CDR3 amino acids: CASSLKLTIPYEQYF. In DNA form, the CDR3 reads TGTGCCAGCAGCTTAAAGCTTACCATCCCCTACGAGCAGTACTTC.

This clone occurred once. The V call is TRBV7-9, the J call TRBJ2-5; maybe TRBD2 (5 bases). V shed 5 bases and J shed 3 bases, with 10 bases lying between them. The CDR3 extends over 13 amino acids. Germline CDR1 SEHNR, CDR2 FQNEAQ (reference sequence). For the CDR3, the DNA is TGTGCCAGCAGCCCGGGATCAAAAGAGACCCAGTACTTC. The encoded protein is CASSPGSKETQYF.

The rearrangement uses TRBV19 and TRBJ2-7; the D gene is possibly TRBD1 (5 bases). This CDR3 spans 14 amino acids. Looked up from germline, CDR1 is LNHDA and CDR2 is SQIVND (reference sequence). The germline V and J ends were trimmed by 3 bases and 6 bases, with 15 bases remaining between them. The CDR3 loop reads CASSMGHDQGEQYF. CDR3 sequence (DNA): TGTGCCAGTAGTATGGGCCACGACCAGGGCGAGCAGTACTTC.

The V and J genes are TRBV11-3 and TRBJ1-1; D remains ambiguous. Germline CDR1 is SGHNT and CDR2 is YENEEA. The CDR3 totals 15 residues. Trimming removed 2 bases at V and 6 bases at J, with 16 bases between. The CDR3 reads CASSLSRFAGAEAFF. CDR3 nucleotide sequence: TGTGCCAGCAGCTTAAGTAGATTTGCAGGCGCTGAAGCTTTCTTT.

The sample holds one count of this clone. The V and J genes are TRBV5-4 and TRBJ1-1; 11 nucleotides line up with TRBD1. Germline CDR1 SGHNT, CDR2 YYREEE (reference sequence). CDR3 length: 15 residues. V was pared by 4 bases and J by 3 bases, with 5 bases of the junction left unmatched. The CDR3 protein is CASSPRDRGYTEAFF. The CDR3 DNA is TGTGCCAGCAGCCCTAGGGACAGGGGGTACACTGAAGCTTTCTTT.

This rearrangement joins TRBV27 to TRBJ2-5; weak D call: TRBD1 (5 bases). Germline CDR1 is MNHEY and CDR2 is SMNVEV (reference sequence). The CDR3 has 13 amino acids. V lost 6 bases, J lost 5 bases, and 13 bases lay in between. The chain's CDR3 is CASRPTVPETQYF. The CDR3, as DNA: TGTGCCAGCAGACCGACAGTGCCCGAGACCCAGTACTTC.